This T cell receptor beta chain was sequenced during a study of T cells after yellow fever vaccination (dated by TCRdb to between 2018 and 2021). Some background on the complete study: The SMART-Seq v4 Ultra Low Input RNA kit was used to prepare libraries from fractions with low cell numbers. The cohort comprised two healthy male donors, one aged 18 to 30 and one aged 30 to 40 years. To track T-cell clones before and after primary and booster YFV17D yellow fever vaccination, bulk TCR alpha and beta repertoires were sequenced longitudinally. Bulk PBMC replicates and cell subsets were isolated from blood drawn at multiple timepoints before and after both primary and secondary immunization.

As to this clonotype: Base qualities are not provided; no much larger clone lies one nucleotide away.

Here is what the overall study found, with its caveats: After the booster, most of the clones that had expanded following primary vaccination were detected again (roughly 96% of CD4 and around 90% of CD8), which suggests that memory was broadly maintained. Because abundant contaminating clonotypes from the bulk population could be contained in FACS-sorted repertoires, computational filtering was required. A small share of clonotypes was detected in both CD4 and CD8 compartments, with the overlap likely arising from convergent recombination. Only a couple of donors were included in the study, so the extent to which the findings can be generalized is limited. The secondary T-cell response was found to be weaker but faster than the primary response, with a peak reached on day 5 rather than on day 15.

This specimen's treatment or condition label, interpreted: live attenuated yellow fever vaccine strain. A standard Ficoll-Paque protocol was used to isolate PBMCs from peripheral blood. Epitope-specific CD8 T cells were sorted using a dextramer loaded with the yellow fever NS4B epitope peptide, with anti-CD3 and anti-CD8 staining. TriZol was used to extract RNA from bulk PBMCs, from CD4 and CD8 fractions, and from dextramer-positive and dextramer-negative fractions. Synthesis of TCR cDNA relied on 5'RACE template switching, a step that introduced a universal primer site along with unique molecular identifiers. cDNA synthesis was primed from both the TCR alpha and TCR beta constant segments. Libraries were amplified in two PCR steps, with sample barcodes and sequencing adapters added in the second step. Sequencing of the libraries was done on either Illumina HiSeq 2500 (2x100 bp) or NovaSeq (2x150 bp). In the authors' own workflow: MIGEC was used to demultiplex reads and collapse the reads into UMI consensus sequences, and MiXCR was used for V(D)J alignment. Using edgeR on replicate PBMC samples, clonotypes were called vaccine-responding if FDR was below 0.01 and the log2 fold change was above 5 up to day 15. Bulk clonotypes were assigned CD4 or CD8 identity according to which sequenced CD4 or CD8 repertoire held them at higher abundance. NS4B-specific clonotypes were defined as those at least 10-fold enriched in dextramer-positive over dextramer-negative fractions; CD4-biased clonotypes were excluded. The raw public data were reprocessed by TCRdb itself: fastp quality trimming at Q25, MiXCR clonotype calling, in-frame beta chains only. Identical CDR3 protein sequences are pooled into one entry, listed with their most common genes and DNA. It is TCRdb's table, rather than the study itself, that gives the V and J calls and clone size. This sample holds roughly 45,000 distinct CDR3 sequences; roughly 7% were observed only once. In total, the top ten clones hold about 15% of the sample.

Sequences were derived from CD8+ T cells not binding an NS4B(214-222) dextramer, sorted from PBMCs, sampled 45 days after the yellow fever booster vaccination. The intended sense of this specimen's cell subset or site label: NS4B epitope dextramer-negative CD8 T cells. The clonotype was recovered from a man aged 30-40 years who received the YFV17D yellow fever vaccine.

CDR3 reads: CATSSGPGAYEQYF. The nucleotide sequence reads as follows: TGTGCCACCAGCAGTGGCCCCGGGGCCTACGAGCAGTACTTC. The chain is assembled from TRBV15 and TRBJ2-7, with a tentative D gene TRBD2 over 5 matching bases. CDR1 and CDR2, per the germline V gene (reference sequence), are LNHNV and YYDKDF. Reading from cysteine to phenylalanine, the CDR3 counts 14 amino acids. Here the CDR3 DNA is all that survives: 42 bases in frame from base 1. A distance of 11 bases separates the germline ends of V and J, which lose 3 bases and 2 bases respectively.